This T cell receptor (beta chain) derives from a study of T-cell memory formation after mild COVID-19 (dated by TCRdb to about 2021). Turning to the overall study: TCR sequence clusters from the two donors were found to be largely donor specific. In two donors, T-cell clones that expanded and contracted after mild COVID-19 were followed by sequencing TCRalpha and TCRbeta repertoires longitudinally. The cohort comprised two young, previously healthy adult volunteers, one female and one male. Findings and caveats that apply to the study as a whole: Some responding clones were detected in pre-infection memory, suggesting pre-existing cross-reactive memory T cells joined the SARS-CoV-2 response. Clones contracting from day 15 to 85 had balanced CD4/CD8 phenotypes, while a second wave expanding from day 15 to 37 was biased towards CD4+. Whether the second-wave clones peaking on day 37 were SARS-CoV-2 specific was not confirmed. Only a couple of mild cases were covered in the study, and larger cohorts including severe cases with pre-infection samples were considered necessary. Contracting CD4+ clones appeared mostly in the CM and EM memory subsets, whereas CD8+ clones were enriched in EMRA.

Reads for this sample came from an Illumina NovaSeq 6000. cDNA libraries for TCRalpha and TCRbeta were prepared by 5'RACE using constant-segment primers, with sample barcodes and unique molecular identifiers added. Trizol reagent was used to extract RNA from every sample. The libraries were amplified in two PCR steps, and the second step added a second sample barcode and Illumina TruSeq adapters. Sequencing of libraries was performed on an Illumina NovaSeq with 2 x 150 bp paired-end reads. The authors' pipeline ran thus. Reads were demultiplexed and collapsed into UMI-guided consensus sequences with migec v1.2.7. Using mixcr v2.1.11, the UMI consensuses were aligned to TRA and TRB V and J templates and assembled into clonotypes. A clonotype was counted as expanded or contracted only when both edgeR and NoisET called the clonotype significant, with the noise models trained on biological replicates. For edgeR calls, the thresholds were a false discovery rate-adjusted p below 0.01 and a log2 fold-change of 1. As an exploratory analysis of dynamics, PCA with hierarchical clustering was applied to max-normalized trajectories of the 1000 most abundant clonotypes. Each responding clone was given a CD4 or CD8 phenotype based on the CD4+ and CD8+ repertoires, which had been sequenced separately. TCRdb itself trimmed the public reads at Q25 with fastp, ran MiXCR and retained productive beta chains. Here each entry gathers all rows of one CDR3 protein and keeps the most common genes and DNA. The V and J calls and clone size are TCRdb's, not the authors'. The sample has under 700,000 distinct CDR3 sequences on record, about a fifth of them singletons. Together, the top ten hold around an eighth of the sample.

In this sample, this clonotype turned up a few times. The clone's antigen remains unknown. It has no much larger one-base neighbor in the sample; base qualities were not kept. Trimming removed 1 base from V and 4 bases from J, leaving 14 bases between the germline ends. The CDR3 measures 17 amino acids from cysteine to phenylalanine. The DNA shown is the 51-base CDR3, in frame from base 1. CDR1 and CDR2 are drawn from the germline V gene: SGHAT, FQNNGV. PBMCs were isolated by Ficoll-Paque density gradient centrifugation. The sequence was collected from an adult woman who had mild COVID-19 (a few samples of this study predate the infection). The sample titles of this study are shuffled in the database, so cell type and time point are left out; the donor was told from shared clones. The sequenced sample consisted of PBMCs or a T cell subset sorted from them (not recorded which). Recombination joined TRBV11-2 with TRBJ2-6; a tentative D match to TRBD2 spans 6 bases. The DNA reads TGTGCCAGCAGCTTAGGATCCGGCCGGGGGGGGGCCAACGTCCTGACTTTC. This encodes CASSLGSGRGGANVLTF.